This TCR beta chain was sequenced during a study of OX40 agonist ivuxolimab in advanced cancers. Study results and limitations: Antigen specificity was not determined for the expanded peripheral T cells.

Some clones are missing from TCRdb's copy, which holds only in-frame ones; the method was immunoSEQ multiplex PCR. The table includes tens of thousands of clones, around 94% detected once. This clone came up a few times. Its matching antigen is unknown. The V segment lost 5 bases and the J segment 9 bases; nucleotides outside the gene matches: 12. The CDR3 contains 15 residues. Germline loops: CDR1 MNHEY, CDR2 SVGAGI. The V gene is TRBV6-5, the J gene TRBJ1-5, with 8 bases fitting TRBD1. Sequences were derived from CD4+ or CD8+ T cells sorted from blood, sampled in a trial of the OX40 agonist ivuxolimab. This receptor was taken from an adult with an advanced solid tumor such as melanoma, head and neck, liver or kidney cancer. CDR3 sequence (DNA): TGTGCCAGCAGTCCAAGAGGGACAGGACAGAGGCCCCAGCATTTT. This gives the protein CASSPRGTGQRPQHF.